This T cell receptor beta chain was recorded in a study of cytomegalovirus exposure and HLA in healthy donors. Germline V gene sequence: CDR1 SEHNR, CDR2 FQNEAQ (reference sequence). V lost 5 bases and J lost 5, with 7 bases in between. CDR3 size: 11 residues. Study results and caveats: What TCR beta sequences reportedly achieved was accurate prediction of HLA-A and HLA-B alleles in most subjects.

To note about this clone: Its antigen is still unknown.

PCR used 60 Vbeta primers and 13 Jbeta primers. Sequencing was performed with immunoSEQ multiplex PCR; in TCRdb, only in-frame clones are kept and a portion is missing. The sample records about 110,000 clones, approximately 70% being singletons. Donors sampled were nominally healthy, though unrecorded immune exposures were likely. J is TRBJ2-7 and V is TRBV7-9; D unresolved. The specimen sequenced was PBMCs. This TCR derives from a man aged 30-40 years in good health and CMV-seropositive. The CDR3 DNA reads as TGTGCCAGCAGCCCCCTCGACGAGCAGTACTTC. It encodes CASSPLDEQYF.